The 8 T cell receptor beta chains presented below share a single source sample, sequenced in a study of siplizumab effects on memory and regulatory T cells. TCRdb's table, derived via immunoSEQ multiplex PCR, lists solely in-frame clones and lacks some. The sample lists approximately 48,000 clones, 93% occurring once. The source material was CD8+ T cells sorted from blood. All receptors come from a human donor in good health.

The rearrangement joins TRBV6-4 to TRBJ2-5, with TRBD1 as a possible D gene (5 bases). The germline CDR1 and CDR2 sequences are MRHNA and SNTAGT. The CDR3 totals 14 residues. Trimming shortened V by 3 bases and J by 4 bases, and 12 bases separated the two germline ends. The CDR3 DNA reads as TGTGCCAGCAGTGAAACAGGCGGCGGAGAGACCCAGTACTTC. This encodes CASSETGGGETQYF.

J is TRBJ2-2 and V is TRBV4-1; 8 nucleotides align to TRBD2. Trimming took 5 bases from V and 4 from J; bases not matched to a gene: 6. The germline V gene has CDR1 MGHRA and CDR2 YSYEKL. The CDR3 spans 15 residues. The CDR3 sequence is CASSTSGSSTGELFF. CDR3 nucleotide sequence: TGCGCCAGCAGCACCAGCGGGAGTAGCACCGGGGAGCTGTTTTTT.

CDR3 in amino acids: CASSPMDRADTSGRRVDEQYF. For the CDR3, the DNA is TGTGCCAGCTCTCCTATGGACAGGGCGGATACTAGCGGGAGACGGGTTGACGAGCAGTACTTC. The genes are TRBV18 and TRBJ2-7; 11 bases fit TRBD2. V shed 6 bases and J 5 bases; nucleotides not matched to a gene: 27. The CDR3 sequence is 21 residues long. Germline V gene data show CDR1 as KGHSH and CDR2 as LQKENI.

CDR3 sequence reads: CAWSVTWGREPDNEQFF. The CDR3 DNA reads as TGTGCCTGGAGTGTTACCTGGGGGCGGGAGCCGGACAATGAGCAGTTCTTC. V is TRBV30 and J is TRBJ2-1; D possibly corresponds to TRBD2 (7 bases). The CDR3 is made up of 17 amino acids. V lost 0 bases, J lost 5 bases, and 20 bases lay in between. Germline lookup yields CDR1 GTSNPN and CDR2 SVGIG (reference sequence).

The gene calls are TRBV7-8 and TRBJ2-1, with TRBD1 matching 9 bases. The trim removed 6 bases at V and 5 bases at J, leaving 11 bases unmatched. The CDR3 extends over 16 amino acids. CDR1 is SGHVS and CDR2 is FQNEAQ in the germline V gene. The CDR3 reads CASSPTPGQGHNEQFF. DNA of the CDR3: TGTGCCAGCAGTCCCACCCCGGGACAGGGCCACAATGAGCAGTTCTTC.

This chain uses TRBV27 with TRBJ1-5, with D tentatively TRBD1 (5 bases). V was shortened by 5 bases and J by 2 bases, with 13 bases between the two germline ends. CDR3 length: 15 residues. Germline values: CDR1 MNHEY, CDR2 SMNVEV (reference sequence). In DNA, the CDR3 is TGTGCCAGCAGTCCCCTCGGCAGGGGCAATCAGCCCCAGCATTTT. It is translated as CASSPLGRGNQPQHF.

This chain joins TRBV5-1 and TRBJ2-1; TRBD2 agrees at 10 bases. CDR1 is SGHRS and CDR2 is YFSETQ in the germline V gene. The trim removed 4 bases at V and 2 bases at J, leaving 3 bases unmatched. The CDR3 is 15 residues long. CDR3 sequence reads: CASSEAGGPYNEQFF. Written as DNA, the CDR3 is TGCGCCAGCAGCGAAGCGGGAGGGCCCTACAATGAGCAGTTCTTC.

J is TRBJ2-2 and V is TRBV6-4; D perhaps matches TRBD1 (5 bases). The V gene lost 5 bases and the J gene lost 1 base, with 5 bases spanning the gap. The CDR3 length is 13 residues. The germline V gene encodes CDR1 MRHNA and CDR2 SNTAGT. The CDR3 sequence is CASSTGNTGELFF. CDR3 DNA: TGTGCCAGCAGTACAGGGAACACCGGGGAGCTGTTTTTT.